This TCR beta chain emerged from a study of neurological immune-mediated disorders. The unsorted libraries were generated from a total of 2 million PBMCs, which had been stored in RNAlater at -80 C. Germline lookup yields CDR1 SGHTA and CDR2 FQGNSA. The CDR3 has 14 residues. The V end was cut by 3 bases, the J end by 7 bases, with 13 bases between. It was by 5'RACE with 10-nucleotide random UMIs that the cDNA was made. From the 5' RACE reads, TCRdb called clonotypes with MiXCR, one entry per CDR3 protein. The repertoire has nearly 60,000 distinct CDR3 sequences, around 3.4% of them found once; the top ten carry 7.1%. This clonotype was counted at least ten times. Its antigen is still unknown. General observations from the study: No CDR3 amino acid sequences recurred among expanded clones across subjects, suggesting private repertoires in all groups. Multiple sclerosis, the disease with the least TCR clonal expansion, fell below healthy controls, whereas HTLV-1-associated myelopathy showed the most.

The sequenced material came from PBMCs. The sequence came from an older woman with multiple sclerosis. The chain is built from TRBV7-2 and TRBJ2-1; a possible D gene is TRBD2 (6 bases). CDR3 DNA sequence: TGTGCCAGCAGCTTGGGACTTTCGGAGAATGAGCAGTTCTTC. Translating it yields CASSLGLSENEQFF.